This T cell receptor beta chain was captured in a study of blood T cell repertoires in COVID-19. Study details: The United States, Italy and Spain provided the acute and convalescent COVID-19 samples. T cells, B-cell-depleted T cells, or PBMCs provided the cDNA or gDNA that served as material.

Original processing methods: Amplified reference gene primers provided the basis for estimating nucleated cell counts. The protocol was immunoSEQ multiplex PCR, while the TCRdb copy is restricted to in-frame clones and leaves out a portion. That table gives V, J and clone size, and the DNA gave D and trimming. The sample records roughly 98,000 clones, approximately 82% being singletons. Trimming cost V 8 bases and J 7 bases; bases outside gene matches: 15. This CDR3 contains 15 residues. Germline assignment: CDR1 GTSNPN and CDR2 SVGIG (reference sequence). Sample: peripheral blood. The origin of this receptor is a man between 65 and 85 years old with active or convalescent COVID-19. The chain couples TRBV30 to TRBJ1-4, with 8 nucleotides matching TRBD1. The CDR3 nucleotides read TGTGCCCTTCGGGACAGGCGCGAACAGACTGAAAAACTGTTTTTT. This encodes CALRDRREQTEKLFF. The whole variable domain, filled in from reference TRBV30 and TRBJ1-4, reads SQTIHQWPATLVQPVGSPLSLECTVEGTSNPNLYWYRQAAGRGLQLLFYSVGIGQISSEVPQNLSASRPQDRQFILSSKKLLLSDSGFYLCALRDRREQTEKLFFGSGTQLSVL.